Following are 31 T cell receptor beta chains from one sample sequenced in a study of shared clonotypes between healthy human individuals. Libraries were prepared by immunoSEQ multiplex PCR; TCRdb keeps only in-frame clonotypes and omits some of them. The table records about 2.1 million clones, approximately 92% of them present only once. Naive CD8 cells lacked CD45RO and underwent positive selection for CCR7, leaving out terminally differentiated effector memory CD45RA+ cells. Material: naive CD8+ T cells from PBMCs. The receptors derive from a man in his late teens or twenties in good health. Some clones in this sample may be carry-over from other donors' samples.

The table lists this clone with a few counts. This rearrangement joins TRBV29-1 to TRBJ2-3; D uncertain. Germline values: CDR1 SQVTM, CDR2 ANQGSEA. The ends were cut back, 4 bases at V and 3 bases at J, with 17 bases in the middle. The CDR3 contains 15 residues. CDR3 nucleotide sequence: TGCAGCGTTGTTGGGGTCGCGATTGGGACAGATACGCAGTATTTT. Its translation: CSVVGVAIGTDTQYF.

For this clone: The sample contains more than one DNA sequence encoding this CDR3. The V gene is TRBV7-9, the J gene TRBJ2-3, with D possibly being TRBD2 (5 bases). V lost 1 base and J 0 bases, leaving 8 bases between the germline ends. The length of the CDR3 is 15 residues. Germline loops: CDR1 SEHNR, CDR2 FQNEAQ (reference sequence). CDR3 sequence (DNA): TGTGCCAGCAGCTTAGTGGGCGGGAGCACAGATACGCAGTATTTT. This sequence encodes CASSLVGGSTDTQYF.

About this clone itself: This same CDR3 is encoded by further DNA sequences in the sample. The chain couples TRBV5-6 to TRBJ1-1; 10 bases are a match to TRBD1. Germline V gives CDR1 SGHDT, CDR2 YYEEEE. Trimming removed 0 bases from V and 6 bases from J; junction bases left unmatched: 2. The CDR3 extends over 14 amino acids. CDR3 nucleotides: TGTGCCAGCAGCTTGGCGACAGGGGGCCCTGAAGCTTTCTTT. This gives the protein CASSLATGGPEAFF. The complete variable domain, with remaining parts taken from reference TRBV5-6 and TRBJ1-1, reads DAGVTQSPTHLIKTRGQQVTLRCSPKSGHDTVSWYQQALGQGPQFIFQYYEEEERQRGNFPDRFSGHQFPNYSSELNVNALLLGDSALYLCASSLATGGPEAFFGQGTRLTVV.

The chain joins TRBV19 to TRBJ1-1; no clear D. There are 15 residues in the CDR3. The V gene's germline CDR1 is LNHDA and CDR2 SQIVND (reference sequence). V lost 5 bases, J lost 0 bases, and 13 bases lay in between. Here the CDR3 DNA reads TGTGCCAGTAGTGCGGGTCGGCAGATGAACACTGAAGCTTTCTTT. It is translated as CASSAGRQMNTEAFF.

This chain links TRBV14 with TRBJ2-3; the D is unclear. V was trimmed by 3 bases and J by 1 base, leaving 5 bases between them. CDR1 is SGHDN and CDR2 is FVKESK in the germline V gene. CDR3 length: 13 residues. DNA of the CDR3: TGTGCCAGCAGCCATTCCGGCACAGATACGCAGTATTTT. Its protein is CASSHSGTDTQYF.

Remarks on this clone: The same CDR3 is also encoded by other DNA sequences in this sample. The V gene is TRBV27, the J gene TRBJ1-5, with 7 bases matching TRBD1. CDR1 is MNHEY and CDR2 is SMNVEV in the germline V gene (reference sequence). V trimming: 5 bases; J trimming: 4 bases; junction bases outside the gene matches: 2. The CDR3 has 13 residues. In DNA form, the CDR3 reads TGTGCCAGCAGTCCGACAGGGAATCAGCCCCAGCATTTT. This translates into CASSPTGNQPQHF.

The V gene is TRBV28, the J gene TRBJ1-1; tentatively, D is TRBD1 (5 bases). The germline V gene has CDR1 MDHEN and CDR2 SYDVKM. Trimming shortened V by 5 bases and J by 1 base, and 8 bases separated the two germline ends. This CDR3 spans 13 amino acids. CDR3 sequence (DNA): TGTGCCAGCAGTGGCCAGGGGAACACTGAAGCTTTCTTT. Its protein is CASSGQGNTEAFF.

The rearrangement joins TRBV25-1 to TRBJ2-1, with TRBD2 as a possible D gene (5 bases). Germline lookup yields CDR1 MGHDK and CDR2 SYGVNS. The CDR3 is 12 amino acids. Between the trimmed V and J ends, which lost 6 bases and 12 bases, there was a span of 15 bases. CDR3 loop: CASSKGSLGQFF. For the CDR3, the DNA is TGTGCCAGCAGCAAAGGGAGCTTGGGGCAGTTCTTC.

The chain uses TRBV6-4 and TRBJ2-5; TRBD2 might be the D (6 bases). Trimming pared 0 bases from V and 1 base from J, leaving 27 bases between. The germline gives CDR1 MRHNA, CDR2 SNTAGT. The CDR3 totals 21 residues. The CDR3 coding sequence is TGTGCCAGCAGTGACTCGAAAGAGCCGGGACTCTCCTTTCTGACCCAAGAGACCCAGTACTTC. Translating gives CASSDSKEPGLSFLTQETQYF.

The chain employs TRBV28 and TRBJ1-2; 9 positions agree with TRBD1. The CDR3 runs 14 residues. The ends lost 7 bases at V and 2 bases at J; junction bases unmatched: 5. The germline V gene encodes CDR1 MDHEN and CDR2 SYDVKM. The CDR3 nucleotides are TGTGCCAGCACTTCGACAGGGGGGAACTATGGCTACACCTTC. As protein: CASTSTGGNYGYTF.

This sequence joins TRBV9 and TRBJ2-1; TRBD2 is a possible D gene (5 bases). Germline values: CDR1 SGDLS, CDR2 YYNGEE. The CDR3 loop spans 16 amino acids. V was shortened by 3 bases and J by 0 bases, with 13 bases between the two germline ends. In DNA form, the CDR3 reads TGTGCCAGCAGCGCCGGACTGGGAAGCTCCTACAATGAGCAGTTCTTC. Protein: CASSAGLGSSYNEQFF.

In the case of this clone: The same CDR3 can be traced to other DNA sequences in this sample. The chain employs TRBV29-1 and TRBJ2-2; 8 bases fit TRBD2. The junction had 4 bases not matched to a gene; V was cut back by 6 bases and J by 4 bases. Per germline, CDR1 SQVTM and CDR2 ANQGSEA. The CDR3 runs 13 residues. The CDR3 loop is CSVGLARTGELFF. For the CDR3, the DNA is TGCAGCGTCGGACTAGCCCGCACCGGGGAGCTGTTTTTT.

V and J are TRBV7-8 and TRBJ2-7; the match to TRBD2 covers 14 bases. CDR1 and CDR2 from the germline V gene are SGHVS and FQNEAQ. J gave up 6 bases and V 5 bases, and 9 bases lay outside the gene matches. The CDR3 is 16 residues long. As DNA, the CDR3 is TGTGCCAGCAGCCCGGGACTAGCGGGAGTGGATCGCGAGCAGTACTTC. Protein: CASSPGLAGVDREQYF.

V usage is TRBV2 and J usage is TRBJ1-5, with D perhaps matching TRBD1 (5 bases). Germline V lookup: CDR1 SNHLY, CDR2 FYNNEI. This CDR3 region has 15 residues. V shed 7 bases and J shed 2 bases, with 15 bases lying between them. The CDR3 here is CASTGGRVGNQPQHF. Written as DNA, the CDR3 is TGTGCCAGCACCGGTGGCAGGGTGGGCAATCAGCCCCAGCATTTT.

This clone turned up a few times. The chain carries TRBV19 and TRBJ2-2; D gene uncertain. V lost 6 bases to trimming and J lost 6 bases, with 8 bases between them. This CDR3 has 12 amino acids. CDR1 LNHDA and CDR2 SQIVND come from the germline V gene (reference sequence). Written as DNA, the CDR3 is TGTGCCAGTAGCGAGGTGCCCGGGGAGCTGTTTTTT. This translates into CASSEVPGELFF.

The rearrangement links TRBV5-1 to TRBJ2-7; D perhaps matches TRBD1 (6 bases). CDR3 size: 15 residues. V was cut by 0 bases and J by 3 bases, with 13 bases left in between. Germline V gene lookup returns CDR1 SGHRS and CDR2 YFSETQ. The CDR3 loop reads CASSLAQGYIYEQYF. The CDR3 coding sequence is TGCGCCAGCAGCTTGGCCCAGGGGTATATCTACGAGCAGTACTTC. Together with reference TRBV5-1 and TRBJ2-7, the CDR3 gives the full variable domain: KAGVTQTPRYLIKTRGQQVTLSCSPISGHRSVSWYQQTPGQGLQFLFEYFSETQRNKGNFPGRFSGRQFSNSRSEMNVSTLELGDSALYLCASSLAQGYIYEQYFGPGTRLTVT.

V gene TRBV5-8 combines with J gene TRBJ2-4, with D perhaps TRBD1 (5 bases). Per germline, CDR1 SGHTS and CDR2 YDEGEE. V dropped 0 bases and J dropped 9 bases, with 13 bases sitting between them. There are 14 residues in the CDR3. The CDR3 DNA follows: TGTGCCAGCAGCTTGGCGTCAGGGCTTGGCATTCAGTACTTC. This codes for CASSLASGLGIQYF.

The genes are TRBV7-2 and TRBJ2-5; 11 bases fit TRBD2. J lost 6 bases, V lost 1 base, and 10 bases had no gene match. CDR3 length equals 17 residues. Germline CDR1 is SGHTA and CDR2 is FQGNSA. CDR3 nucleotide sequence: TGTGCCAGCAGCTTAGAGGCCCCTACTAGCGGGAGACAGACCCAGTACTTC. Its protein product is CASSLEAPTSGRQTQYF. The full variable domain, its missing parts supplied by reference TRBV7-2 and TRBJ2-5, is GAGVSQSPSNKVTEKGKDVELRCDPISGHTALYWYRQSLGQGLEFLIYFQGNSAPDKSGLPSDRFSAERTGGSVSTLTIQRTQQEDSAVYLCASSLEAPTSGRQTQYFGPGTRLLVL.

About this clone: This specimen includes other DNA sequences encoding the same CDR3. The chain combines TRBV4-3 with TRBJ2-1, with 9 positions matching TRBD2. In germline, CDR1 is LGHNA, CDR2 YSLEER. This CDR3 comprises 17 residues. The junction had 3 bases not matched to a gene; V was cut back by 0 bases and J by 0 bases. The CDR3 nucleotides are TGCGCCAGCAGCCAAGACCTAGCGGGATCCTCCTACAATGAGCAGTTCTTC. This gives the protein CASSQDLAGSSYNEQFF.

J is TRBJ2-3 and V is TRBV7-3; TRBD1 matches 10 bases. Per germline, CDR1 SGHTA and CDR2 FQGTGA. The CDR3 has 15 amino acids. V gave up 4 bases and J gave up 3 bases; unmatched junction bases: 4. CDR3 sequence reads: CASSWTGGLTDTQYF. CDR3 sequence (DNA): TGTGCCAGCAGCTGGACAGGGGGTTTGACAGATACGCAGTATTTT.

The chain combines TRBV7-9 with TRBJ2-4, with D possibly being TRBD1 or TRBD2 (6 bases each). This CDR3 comprises 13 residues. Germline CDR1 reads SEHNR; CDR2 reads FQNEAQ (reference sequence). V was cut by 5 bases and J by 9 bases, with 14 bases left in between. In DNA, the CDR3 is TGTGCCAGCAGCCCCCTTGGAGGGGGCATTCAGTACTTC. This translates into CASSPLGGGIQYF.

This chain connects TRBV27 to TRBJ1-2; 7 positions match TRBD1. Looked up from germline, CDR1 is MNHEY and CDR2 is SMNVEV (reference sequence). The trim removed 5 bases at V and 6 bases at J, leaving 12 bases unmatched. This CDR3 contains 15 residues. The CDR3 spells CASSPALTGVDGYTF. The DNA of the CDR3 is TGTGCCAGCAGTCCTGCATTAACAGGGGTGGATGGCTACACCTTC.

V and J are TRBV28 and TRBJ1-2; no clear D gene. Germline V gene lookup returns CDR1 MDHEN and CDR2 SYDVKM. The CDR3 loop spans 12 amino acids. Trimming cost V 7 bases and J 12 bases, with 18 bases left between them. The CDR3 sequence: CASNSYVGMDTF. The CDR3 DNA follows: TGTGCCAGCAACTCTTATGTTGGGATGGACACCTTC.

Turning to this clone: The sample contains more than one DNA sequence encoding this CDR3. V and J are TRBV5-1 and TRBJ1-1; D gene ambiguous. The length of the CDR3 is 13 residues. Germline V gives CDR1 SGHRS, CDR2 YFSETQ. V dropped 1 base and J dropped 0 bases, with 4 bases sitting between them. The CDR3 is CASSLTVNTEAFF. The CDR3 coding sequence is TGCGCCAGCAGCTTGACGGTGAACACTGAAGCTTTCTTT.

The chain has TRBV2 and TRBJ2-6; 9 positions agree with TRBD1. The CDR3 runs 19 residues. Unmatched junction bases numbered 13, after V lost 6 bases and J lost 1 base. Germline V gene data show CDR1 as SNHLY and CDR2 as FYNNEI. CDR3 region: CASSKVGQGTLSGANVLTF. In DNA, the CDR3 is TGTGCCAGCAGCAAAGTAGGACAGGGGACCCTTTCTGGGGCCAACGTCCTGACTTTC.

The V call is TRBV5-4, the J call TRBJ2-7; tentatively, D is TRBD2 (6 bases). In germline, CDR1 is SGHNT, CDR2 YYREEE (reference sequence). V shed 4 bases and J shed 4 bases, with 12 bases lying between them. This CDR3 spans 13 amino acids. The DNA of the CDR3 is TGTGCCAGCAGCCTGGGACTTGAGTACGAGCAGTACTTC. Translating it yields CASSLGLEYEQYF. The full variable domain, rest sourced from reference TRBV5-4 and TRBJ2-7, is ETGVTQSPTHLIKTRGQQVTLRCSSQSGHNTVSWYQQALGQGPQFIFQYYREEENGRGNFPPRFSGLQFPNYSSELNVNALELDDSALYLCASSLGLEYEQYFGPGTRLTVT.

With respect to this clone: Other nucleotide sequences from this sample produce the same CDR3. This sequence joins TRBV29-1 and TRBJ2-1; D gene unclear. Germline CDR1 SQVTM, CDR2 ANQGSEA. The germline V and J ends were trimmed by 1 base and 3 bases, with 4 bases remaining between them. The CDR3 extends over 12 amino acids. CDR3 DNA: TGCAGCGTTGAAGTCCGCTACAATGAGCAGTTCTTC. This gives the protein CSVEVRYNEQFF.

The V call is TRBV29-1, the J call TRBJ1-2; the D gene is possibly TRBD1 (5 bases). There are 13 residues in the CDR3. The V and J ends lost 5 bases and 3 bases respectively, with 13 bases between them. The germline gives CDR1 SQVTM, CDR2 ANQGSEA. As DNA, the CDR3 is TGCAGCGTTAGGGACCGCGAGGACTATGGCTACACCTTC. Its protein product is CSVRDREDYGYTF.

The chain recombines TRBV11-3 with TRBJ2-7, with 7 bases aligning to TRBD1. The CDR3 loop spans 13 amino acids. V gave up 5 bases and J gave up 4 bases; unmatched junction bases: 5. Germline V gene data show CDR1 as SGHNT and CDR2 as YENEEA. The CDR3 is CASSPDRDYEQYF. CDR3 DNA sequence: TGTGCCAGCAGCCCAGACAGGGATTACGAGCAGTACTTC.

The CDR3 sequence: CASSREGEDRQFF. The CDR3 bases are TGCGCCAGCAGCCGCGAAGGGGAGGACCGGCAGTTCTTC. The gene calls are TRBV4-1 and TRBJ2-1, with TRBD2 as a possible D gene (6 bases). The CDR3 is 13 amino acids. The germline gives CDR1 MGHRA, CDR2 YSYEKL. The ends were cut back, 4 bases at V and 12 bases at J, with 16 bases in the middle.

The chain links TRBV28 to TRBJ2-7; the match to TRBD1 covers 10 bases. After removal of 2 bases from V and 5 bases from J, the junction contained 3 bases not matched to a gene. CDR1 MDHEN and CDR2 SYDVKM come from the germline V gene. CDR3 length: 14 amino acids. The CDR3 protein is CASSLGDRGHEQYF. The CDR3 DNA is TGTGCCAGCAGTTTAGGGGACAGGGGCCACGAGCAGTACTTC. Full variable domain (rest looked up from reference TRBV28 and TRBJ2-7): DVKVTQSSRYLVKRTGEKVFLECVQDMDHENMFWYRQDPGLGLRLIYFSYDVKMKEKGDIPEGYSVSREKKERFSLILESASTNQTSMYLCASSLGDRGHEQYFGPGTRLTVT.